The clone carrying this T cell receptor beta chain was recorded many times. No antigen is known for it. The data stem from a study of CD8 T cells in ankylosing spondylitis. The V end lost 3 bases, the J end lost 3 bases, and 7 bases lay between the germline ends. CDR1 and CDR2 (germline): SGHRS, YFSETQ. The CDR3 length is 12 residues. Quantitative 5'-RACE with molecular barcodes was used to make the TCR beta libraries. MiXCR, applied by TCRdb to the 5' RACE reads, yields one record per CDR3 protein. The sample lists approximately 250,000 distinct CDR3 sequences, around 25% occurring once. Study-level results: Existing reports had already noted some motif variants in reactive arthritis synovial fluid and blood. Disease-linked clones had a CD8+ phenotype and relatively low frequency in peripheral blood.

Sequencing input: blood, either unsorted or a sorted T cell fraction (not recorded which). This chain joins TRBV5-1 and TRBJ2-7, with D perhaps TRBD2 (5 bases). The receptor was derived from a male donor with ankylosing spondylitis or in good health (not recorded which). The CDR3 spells CASSSRGYEQYF. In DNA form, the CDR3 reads TGCGCCAGCAGCTCCCGGGGCTACGAGCAGTACTTC.